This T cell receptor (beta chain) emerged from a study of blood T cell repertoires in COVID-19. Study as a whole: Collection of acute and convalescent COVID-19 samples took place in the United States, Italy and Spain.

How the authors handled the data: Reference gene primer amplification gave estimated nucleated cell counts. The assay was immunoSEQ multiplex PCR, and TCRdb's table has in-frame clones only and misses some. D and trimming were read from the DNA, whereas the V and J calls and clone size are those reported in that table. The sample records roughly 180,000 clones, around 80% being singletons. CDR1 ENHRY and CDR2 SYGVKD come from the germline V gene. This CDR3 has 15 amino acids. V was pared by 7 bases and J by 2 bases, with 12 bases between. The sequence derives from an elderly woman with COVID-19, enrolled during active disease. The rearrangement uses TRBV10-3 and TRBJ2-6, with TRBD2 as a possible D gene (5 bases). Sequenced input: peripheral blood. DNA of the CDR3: TGTGCCATCAAGGCCGGGGTAGCTGGGGCCAACGTCCTGACTTTC. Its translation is CAIKAGVAGANVLTF.